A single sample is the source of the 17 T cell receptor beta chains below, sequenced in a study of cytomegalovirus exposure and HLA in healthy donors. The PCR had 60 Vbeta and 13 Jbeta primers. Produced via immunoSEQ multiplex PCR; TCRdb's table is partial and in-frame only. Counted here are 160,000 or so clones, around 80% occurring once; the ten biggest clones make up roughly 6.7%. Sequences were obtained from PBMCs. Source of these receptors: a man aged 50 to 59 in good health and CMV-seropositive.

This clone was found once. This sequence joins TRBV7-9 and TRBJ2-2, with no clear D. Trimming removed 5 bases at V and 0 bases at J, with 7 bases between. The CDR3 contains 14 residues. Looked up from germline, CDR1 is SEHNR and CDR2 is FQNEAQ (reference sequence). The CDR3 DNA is TGTGCCAGCAGCCCGAACACGAACACCGGGGAGCTGTTTTTT. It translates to CASSPNTNTGELFF.

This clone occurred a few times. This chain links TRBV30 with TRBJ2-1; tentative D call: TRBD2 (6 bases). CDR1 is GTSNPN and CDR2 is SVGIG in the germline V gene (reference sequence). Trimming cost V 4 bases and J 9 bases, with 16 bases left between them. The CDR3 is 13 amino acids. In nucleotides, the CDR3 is TGTGCCTGGAATGGAGGAGGGAGGAGTGAGCAGTTCTTC. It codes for CAWNGGGRSEQFF.

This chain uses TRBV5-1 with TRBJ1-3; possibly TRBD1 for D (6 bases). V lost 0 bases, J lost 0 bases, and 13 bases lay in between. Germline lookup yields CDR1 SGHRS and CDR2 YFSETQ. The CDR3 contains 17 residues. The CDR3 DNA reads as TGCGCCAGCAGCTTGGAGGACAGTCAAAGCTCTGGAAACACCATATATTTT. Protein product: CASSLEDSQSSGNTIYF.

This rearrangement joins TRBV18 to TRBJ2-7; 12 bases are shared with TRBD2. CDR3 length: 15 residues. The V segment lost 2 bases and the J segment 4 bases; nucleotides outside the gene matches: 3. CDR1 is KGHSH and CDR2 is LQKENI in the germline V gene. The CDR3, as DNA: TGTGCCAGCTCACCAAGGACTAGCGGGATATACGAGCAGTACGTC. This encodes CASSPRTSGIYEQYV.

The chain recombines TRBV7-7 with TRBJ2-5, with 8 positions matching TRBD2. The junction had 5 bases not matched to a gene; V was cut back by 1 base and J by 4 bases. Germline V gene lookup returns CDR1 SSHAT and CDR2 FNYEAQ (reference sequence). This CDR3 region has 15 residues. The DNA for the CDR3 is TGTGCCAGCAGCTTAGGACTAGCGACCCTAGAGACCCAGTACTTC. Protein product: CASSLGLATLETQYF.

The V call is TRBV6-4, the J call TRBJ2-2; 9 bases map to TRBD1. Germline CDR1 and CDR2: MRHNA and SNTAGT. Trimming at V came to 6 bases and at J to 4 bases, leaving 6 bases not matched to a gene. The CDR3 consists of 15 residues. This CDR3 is CASSEQGASTGELFF. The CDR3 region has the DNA TGTGCCAGCAGCGAACAGGGGGCGAGCACCGGGGAGCTGTTTTTT.

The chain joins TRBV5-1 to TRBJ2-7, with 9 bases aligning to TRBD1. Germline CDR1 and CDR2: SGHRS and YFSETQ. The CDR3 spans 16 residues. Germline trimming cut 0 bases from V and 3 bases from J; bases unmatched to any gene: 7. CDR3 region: CASSLVPGTGNYEQYF. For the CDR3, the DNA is TGCGCCAGCAGCTTGGTCCCGGGGACAGGGAACTACGAGCAGTACTTC.

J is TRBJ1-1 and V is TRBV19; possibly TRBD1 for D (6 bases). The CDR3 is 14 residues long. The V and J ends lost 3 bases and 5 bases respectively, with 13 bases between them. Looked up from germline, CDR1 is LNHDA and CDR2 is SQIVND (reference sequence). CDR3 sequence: CASSMEQGWTEAFF. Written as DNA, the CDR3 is TGTGCCAGTAGTATGGAACAGGGCTGGACTGAAGCTTTCTTT.

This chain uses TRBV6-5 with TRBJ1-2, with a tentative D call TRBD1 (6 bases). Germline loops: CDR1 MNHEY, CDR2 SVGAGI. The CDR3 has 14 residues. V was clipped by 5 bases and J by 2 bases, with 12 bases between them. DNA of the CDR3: TGTGCCAGCAGTACTGGTGGACAGAACTATGGCTACACCTTC. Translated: CASSTGGQNYGYTF.

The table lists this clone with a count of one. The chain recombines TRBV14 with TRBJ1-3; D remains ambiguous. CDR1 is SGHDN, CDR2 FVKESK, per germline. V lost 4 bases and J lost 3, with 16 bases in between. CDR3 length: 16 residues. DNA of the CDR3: TGTGCCAGCAGCCGAGGTGGCTCTTTCTTTGGAAACACCATATATTTT. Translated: CASSRGGSFFGNTIYF.

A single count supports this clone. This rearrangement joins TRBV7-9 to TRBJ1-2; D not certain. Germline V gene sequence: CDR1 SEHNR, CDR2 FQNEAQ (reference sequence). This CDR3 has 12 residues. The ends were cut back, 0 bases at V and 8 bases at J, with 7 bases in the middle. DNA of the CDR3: TGTGCCAGCAGCTTAGCCACCGGGGGCTACACCTTC. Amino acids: CASSLATGGYTF.

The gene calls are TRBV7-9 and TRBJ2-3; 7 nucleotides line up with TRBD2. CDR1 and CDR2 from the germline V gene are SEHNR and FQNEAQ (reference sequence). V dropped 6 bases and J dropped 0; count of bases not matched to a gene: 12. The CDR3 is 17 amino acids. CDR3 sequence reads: CASSPGWGGASTDTQYF. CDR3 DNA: TGTGCCAGCAGTCCAGGGTGGGGGGGTGCAAGCACAGATACGCAGTATTTT. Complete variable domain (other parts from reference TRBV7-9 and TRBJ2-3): DTGVSQNPRHKITKRGQNVTFRCDPISEHNRLYWYRQTLGQGPEFLTYFQNEAQLEKSRLLSDRFSAERPKGSFSTLEIQRTEQGDSAMYLCASSPGWGGASTDTQYFGPGTRLTVL.

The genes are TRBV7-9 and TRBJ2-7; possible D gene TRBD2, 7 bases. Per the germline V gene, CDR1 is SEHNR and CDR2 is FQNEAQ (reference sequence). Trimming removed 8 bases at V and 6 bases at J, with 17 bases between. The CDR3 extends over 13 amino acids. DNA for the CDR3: TGTGCCAGCGGGAGGGGGGAGAACGGCGAGCAGTACTTC. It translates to CASGRGENGEQYF. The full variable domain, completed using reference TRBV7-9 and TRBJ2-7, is DTGVSQNPRHKITKRGQNVTFRCDPISEHNRLYWYRQTLGQGPEFLTYFQNEAQLEKSRLLSDRFSAERPKGSFSTLEIQRTEQGDSAMYLCASGRGENGEQYFGPGTRLTVT.

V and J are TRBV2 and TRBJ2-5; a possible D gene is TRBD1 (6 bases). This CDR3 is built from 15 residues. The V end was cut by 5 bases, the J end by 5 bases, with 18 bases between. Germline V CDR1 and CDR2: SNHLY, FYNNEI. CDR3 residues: CASSQRQGRWETQYF. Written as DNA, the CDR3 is TGTGCCAGCAGTCAACGTCAGGGGCGCTGGGAGACCCAGTACTTC.

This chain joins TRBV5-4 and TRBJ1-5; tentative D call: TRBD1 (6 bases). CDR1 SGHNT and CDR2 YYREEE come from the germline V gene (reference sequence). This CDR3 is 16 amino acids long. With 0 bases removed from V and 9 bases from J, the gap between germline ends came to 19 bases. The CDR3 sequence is CASSLGGDRNLWPQHF. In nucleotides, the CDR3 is TGTGCCAGCAGCTTGGGGGGTGACAGGAACCTATGGCCCCAGCATTTT.

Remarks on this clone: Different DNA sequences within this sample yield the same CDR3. CDR3: CASSEGSYGYTF. CDR3 bases: TGTGCCAGCAGTGAAGGGAGCTATGGCTACACCTTC. The chain joins TRBV6-1 to TRBJ1-2; no reliable D call. CDR1 is MNHNS and CDR2 is SASEGT in the germline V gene. Trimming shortened V by 1 base and J by 4 bases, and 4 bases separated the two germline ends. This CDR3 is 12 amino acids long.

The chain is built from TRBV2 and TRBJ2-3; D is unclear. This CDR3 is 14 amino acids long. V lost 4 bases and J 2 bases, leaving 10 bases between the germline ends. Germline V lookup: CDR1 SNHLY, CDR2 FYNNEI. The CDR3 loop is CASSGPRYTDTQYF. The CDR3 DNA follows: TGTGCCAGCAGTGGCCCCCGGTACACAGATACGCAGTATTTT.